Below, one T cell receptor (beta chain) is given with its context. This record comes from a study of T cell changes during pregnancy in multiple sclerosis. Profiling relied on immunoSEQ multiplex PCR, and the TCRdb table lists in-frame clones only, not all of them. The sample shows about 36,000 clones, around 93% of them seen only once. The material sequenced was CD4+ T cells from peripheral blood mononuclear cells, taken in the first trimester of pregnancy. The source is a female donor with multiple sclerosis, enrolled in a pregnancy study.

The CDR3 DNA sequence: TGTGCCAGCAGCCCGCCGGGACAGATTAATCAGCCCCAGCATTTT. Its translation: CASSPPGQINQPQHF. The chain links TRBV28 to TRBJ1-5; TRBD1 matches 7 bases. This CDR3 has 15 amino acids. The V gene end was trimmed by 6 bases and the J gene end by 4 bases; junction bases not matched to a gene: 9. The germline V gene encodes CDR1 MDHEN and CDR2 SYDVKM.